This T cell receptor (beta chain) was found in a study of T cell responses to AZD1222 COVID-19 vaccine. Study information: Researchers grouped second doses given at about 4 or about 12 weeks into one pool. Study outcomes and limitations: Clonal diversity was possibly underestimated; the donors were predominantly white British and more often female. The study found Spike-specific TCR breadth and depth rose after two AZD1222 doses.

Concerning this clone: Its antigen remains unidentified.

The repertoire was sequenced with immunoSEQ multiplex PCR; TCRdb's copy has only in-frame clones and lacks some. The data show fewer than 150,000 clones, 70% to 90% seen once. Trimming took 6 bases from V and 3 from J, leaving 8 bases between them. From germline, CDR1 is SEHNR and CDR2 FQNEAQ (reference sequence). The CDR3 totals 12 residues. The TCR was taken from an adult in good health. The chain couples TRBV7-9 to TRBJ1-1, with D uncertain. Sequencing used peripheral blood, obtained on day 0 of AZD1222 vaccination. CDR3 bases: TGTGCCAGCAGGGGTTTCGACACTGAAGCTTTCTTT. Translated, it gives CASRGFDTEAFF.